This TCR beta chain was obtained from a study of T-cell reconstitution after alpha-beta-depleted transplantation in children (TCRdb year 2016). Turning to the overall study: Using TCR repertoire profiling, the study quantitatively followed how T-cell immune reconstitution unfolded in children after TCRalphabeta/CD19-depleted allogeneic hematopoietic cell transplantation.

There are many counts of this clonotype. Its cognate antigen has yet to be identified. The sample holds no much larger clone one base away, and base qualities are not on file. From the germline V gene, CDR1 is ENHRY and CDR2 is SYGVKD. Including the terminal cysteine and phenylalanine, the CDR3 comprises 14 residues. CDR3 DNA only is kept here, 42 bases in frame from base 1. V loses 4 bases, J loses 4 bases, and the germline ends lie 13 bases apart. Receptor amplification or capture employed PCR. Sequencing was carried out with an Illumina HiSeq 2500. Molecular barcoding was employed in the preparation of TCR libraries, with unique molecular identifiers being used to normalize TCRbeta repertoire quantification. TCRdb reprocessing: public reads trimmed at Q25 with fastp, clones called with MiXCR, in-frame beta chains kept. CDR3 protein duplicates are merged, each entry listing the most common genes and DNA. This sample comprises 120,000 to 150,000 distinct CDR3 sequences, about 8.8% of them detected only once. Of the sample, 15% to 20% is held by the ten largest clones.

The sample's treatment or condition, from its label and the paper: allogeneic hematopoietic cell transplantation with graft depleted of TCRalphabeta T cells and CD19 B cells. The transplant recipients were children given TCRalphabeta/CD19-depleted allogeneic hematopoietic cell grafts. Overall study results and their limits: Over the following months the frequencies of hyperexpanded clones went down, and after one year T-cell counts and TCRbeta diversity were mostly credited to newly produced T cells. The apparently early recovery of alphabetaT-cell counts about two months after transplant reportedly depended on only several hundred rapidly expanded clones that came from non-depleted graft cells. In some patients, high TCRbeta diversity at day 60 was attributed to recipient T cells and intrathymic progenitors that had survived conditioning.

The TCR sequence derives from a female patient aged 2-10 years who had a stem cell transplant for congenital amegakaryocytic thrombocytopenia, so the T cells may come from the graft donor. The chain uses TRBV10-3 and TRBJ2-5, with the D assignment possibly TRBD1 or TRBD2, given 5 matching bases for each. The sequencing used PBMCs, mostly from graft donor cells, collected 180 days after TCRalphabeta/CD19-depleted stem cell transplant. The base sequence is TGTGCCATCAGTGGGGGCAACGAGGGAGAGACCCAGTACTTC. The resulting protein is CAISGGNEGETQYF.